This TCR beta chain was sequenced for a study of blood T cell repertoires in COVID-19. About the study: Sites across the United States, Italy and Spain contributed samples from acute and convalescent COVID-19. The cDNA or gDNA used as material had been derived from T cells, B-cell-depleted T cells, or PBMCs.

In the original processing: The assay estimated nucleated cells by amplifying reference gene primers. Sequencing was performed with immunoSEQ multiplex PCR; in TCRdb, only in-frame clones are kept and a portion is missing. V, J and clone size are taken as reported in that table, and D and trimming were inferred from the DNA itself. The sample contains fewer than 35,000 clones, around 90% of which appear only once. J was trimmed by 4 bases and V by 2 bases; bases with no gene match: 10. Germline V lookup: CDR1 MDHEN, CDR2 SYDVKM. This CDR3 region has 17 residues. The sample was peripheral blood. The sequence came from a man in his 70s with active COVID-19. The chain recombines TRBV28 with TRBJ2-3; 9 nucleotides line up with TRBD2. Written as DNA, the CDR3 is TGTGCCAGCAGTTTACGGGTTAGCGGGGGCATCCCAGATACGCAGTATTTT. The encoded protein is CASSLRVSGGIPDTQYF. The entire variable domain, with the rest obtained from reference TRBV28 and TRBJ2-3, is as follows: DVKVTQSSRYLVKRTGEKVFLECVQDMDHENMFWYRQDPGLGLRLIYFSYDVKMKEKGDIPEGYSVSREKKERFSLILESASTNQTSMYLCASSLRVSGGIPDTQYFGPGTRLTVL.